The T cell receptor (beta chain) described here comes from a study of vaccination and CD4 T cells after COVID-19. Broader study findings: The median count of SARS-CoV-2-reactive clonotypes rose from approximately 21 to 40, not significantly.

This clonotype was counted between two and nine times. As yet, its antigen is unknown. Cultured CD4+ T cell DNA underwent sequencing with the Oncomine TCR Beta short-read assay. TCRdb fed the PCR reads into MiXCR, producing one record per CDR3 protein. Of about 23,000 distinct CDR3 sequences listed, 40% to 50% are singletons. Treatment indicated: approximately nine-day PBMC culture with coronavirus spike peptide pools or control peptides (ViraFEST assay). Sequenced here: CD4+ T cells from blood, cultured in vitro, sampled before SARS-CoV-2 vaccination. The source of this sequence is a human donor who received a COVID-19 vaccine.

The CDR3 region is CASSMGATYSNQPQHF. CDR3 nucleotide sequence: TGTGCCAGTAGTATGGGGGCGACTTATAGCAATCAGCCCCAGCATTTT. The J gene is TRBJ1-5, the V gene TRBV19; maybe TRBD1 (6 bases). The CDR3 consists of 16 residues. V gave up 3 bases and J gave up 0 bases, with 12 bases separating them. CDR1 and CDR2 (germline): LNHDA, SQIVND (reference sequence).